One sample yielded the 9 T cell receptor beta chains listed below, sequenced in a study of blood T cell repertoires in COVID-19. Profiling relied on immunoSEQ multiplex PCR, and the TCRdb table lists in-frame clones only, not all of them. The table lists approximately 210,000 clones, 88% of them singletons. Input material: peripheral blood. The receptors here all came from a man aged 65 to 79 with acute or convalescent COVID-19.

This clone is a singleton in its sample. This rearrangement joins TRBV12-3 or TRBV12-4 to TRBJ1-2, with D tentatively TRBD1 (6 bases). The CDR3 loop spans 13 amino acids. V was pared by 5 bases and J by 6 bases, with 13 bases between. CDR3 in amino acids: CASSVGGANGYTF. The CDR3 DNA reads as TGTGCCAGCAGTGTGGGGGGGGCGAATGGCTACACCTTC.

V is TRBV7-9 and J is TRBJ2-5; 9 positions match TRBD1. The CDR3 is made up of 14 amino acids. V lost 5 bases and J lost 3; bases outside the gene matches: 4. Per the germline V gene, CDR1 is SEHNR and CDR2 is FQNEAQ (reference sequence). This CDR3 reads CASSDRDREETQYF. In DNA form, the CDR3 reads TGTGCCAGCAGCGATAGGGACAGGGAAGAGACCCAGTACTTC.

This chain links TRBV7-2 with TRBJ2-1, with 8 bases lining up with TRBD1. J was trimmed by 12 bases and V by 5 bases; bases with no gene match: 18. Germline V lookup: CDR1 SGHTA, CDR2 FQGNSA. This CDR3 has 16 residues. CDR3: CASSRLGTGRERGQFF. DNA for the CDR3: TGTGCCAGCAGCCGGCTTGGGACAGGCAGGGAGAGGGGGCAGTTCTTC.

The chain couples TRBV28 to TRBJ2-3; 12 bases line up with TRBD2. The germline gives CDR1 MDHEN, CDR2 SYDVKM. V shed 3 bases and J 4 bases; nucleotides not matched to a gene: 2. The CDR3 has 15 residues. In DNA form, the CDR3 reads TGTGCCAGCAGTTTCCTAGCGGGAGGGTCAGATACGCAGTATTTT. This sequence encodes CASSFLAGGSDTQYF.

This clone was recorded once. The V gene is TRBV2, the J gene TRBJ2-7, with 13 bases aligning to TRBD2. The CDR3 runs 17 residues. V was pared by 8 bases and J by 3 bases, with 13 bases of the junction left unmatched. CDR1 is SNHLY and CDR2 is FYNNEI in the germline V gene. CDR3 DNA sequence: TGTGCCAGCGGCGGTGGGACTAGCGGGATAGTTGTCTACGAGCAGTACTTC. Translating it yields CASGGGTSGIVVYEQYF.

The chain is built from TRBV7-2 and TRBJ2-2; TRBD2 matches at 11 bases. Per germline, CDR1 SGHTA and CDR2 FQGNSA. Trimming cost V 1 base and J 2 bases; bases outside gene matches: 3. This CDR3 has 17 residues. The CDR3 DNA reads TGTGCCAGCAGCTTAGTTGGGACTAGCGGTAACACCGGGGAGCTGTTTTTT. It yields the protein CASSLVGTSGNTGELFF.

This chain's CDR3 is CASSLERSGSISTDTQYF. Here the CDR3 DNA reads TGTGCCAGCAGCTTAGAGCGTAGCGGGAGTATTAGCACAGATACGCAGTATTTT. This rearrangement joins TRBV13 to TRBJ2-3, with 9 bases fitting TRBD2. Looked up from germline, CDR1 is PRHDT and CDR2 is FYEKMQ (reference sequence). The ends lost 1 base at V and 0 bases at J; junction bases unmatched: 8. The CDR3 sequence is 18 residues long.

V is TRBV11-2 and J is TRBJ1-2; unclear D gene. Germline assignment: CDR1 SGHAT and CDR2 FQNNGV. V lost 0 bases and J 7 bases, leaving 12 bases between the germline ends. The CDR3 runs 14 residues. CDR3 nucleotide sequence: TGTGCCAGCAGCTTAGATGGGAGGCTGGGTGGCTACACCTTC. It codes for CASSLDGRLGGYTF.

V usage is TRBV5-1 and J usage is TRBJ1-2; TRBD1 matches 10 bases. The germline V gene encodes CDR1 SGHRS and CDR2 YFSETQ. Losses at the gene ends were 4 bases for V and 3 bases for J; bases not matched to a gene: 15. This CDR3 spans 18 amino acids. CDR3 DNA sequence: TGCGCCAGCAGCCCCCTGAGCGGGGGGACAGGGGAGCACTATGGCTACACCTTC. Translation: CASSPLSGGTGEHYGYTF.